These T cell receptor beta chains were read from a single sample in a study of brain T cells in children with intractable seizures. Here immunoSEQ multiplex PCR was the method, and the copy in TCRdb shows in-frame clones only, minus some. This table has about 340,000 clones, over 90% appearing once. The specimen was peripheral blood, collected roughly 5 months after surgery. These receptors were taken from a boy under two years old with tuberous sclerosis and intractable seizures. Both conserved end residues are part of each CDR3. Rows give clone size only sometimes, using once, few, many, or a class for an expanded clone.

clone size: once
V gene: TRBV19
CDR3 protein: CASSIASGEDTQYF

clone size: -
V gene: TRBV4-2
CDR3 protein: CASSLGTVSYNSPLHF

clone size: -
V gene: TRBV7-9
CDR3 protein: CASSVVGGQAFF

clone size: few
V gene: TRBV15
CDR3 protein: CATSRAIDYGYTF

clone size: once
V gene: TRBV4-1
CDR3 protein: CASSRGTASSYNEQFF

clone size: -
V gene: TRBV30
CDR3 protein: CAWSLGTGGIYEQYF

clone size: -
V gene: TRBV21-1
CDR3 protein: CASSKSSGWLTCEQYF

clone size: -
V gene: TRBV7-9
CDR3 protein: CASSLALGADSPLHF

clone size: -
V gene: TRBV4-2
CDR3 protein: CASSQGTGRRATGELFF

clone size: -
V gene: TRBV6-5
CDR3 protein: CASSSTNPGQALF

clone size: -
V gene: TRBV12-3/TRBV12-4
CDR3 protein: CASSFESIIF

clone size: -
V gene: TRBV30
CDR3 protein: CAWSVPANTGELFF

clone size: -
V gene: TRBV11-2
CDR3 protein: CASSLGTSGEQFF

clone size: -
V gene: TRBV25-1
CDR3 protein: CASSEGQGNTEAFF

clone size: few
V gene: TRBV19
CDR3 protein: CASSTSGNTEETQYF

clone size: -
V gene: TRBV5-1
CDR3 protein: CASFERHRMNTEAFF

clone size: -
V gene: TRBV29-1
CDR3 protein: CSVDGGRGVGELFF

clone size: -
V gene: TRBV6-1
CDR3 protein: CASSSQRQTEAFF

clone size: -
V gene: TRBV5-8
CDR3 protein: CASSLIRAGAFF

clone size: -
V gene: TRBV6-2/TRBV6-3
CDR3 protein: CASSYNGNTEAFF

clone size: -
V gene: TRBV27
CDR3 protein: CASRVTQGSYGYTF

clone size: -
V gene: TRBV28
CDR3 protein: CASALDLGGNQPQHF

clone size: -
V gene: TRBV2
CDR3 protein: CASIGGFYEQYF

clone size: -
V gene: TRBV20-1
CDR3 protein: CSASLPQLDGYTF

clone size: -
V gene: TRBV24-1
CDR3 protein: CATSDLGDTQYF

clone size: -
V gene: TRBV20-1
CDR3 protein: CSAGGTSASTDTQYF

clone size: -
V gene: TRBV3-1/TRBV3-2
CDR3 protein: CASSQSRSGANVLTF

clone size: once
V gene: TRBV9
CDR3 protein: CASSVDAKRDTQYF

clone size: -
V gene: TRBV6-5
CDR3 protein: CASSGTGLAYEQYF

clone size: -
V gene: TRBV5-1
CDR3 protein: CASKVRSNTGELFF

clone size: once
V gene: TRBV2
CDR3 protein: CASSEAAGTGAGANVLTF

clone size: -
V gene: TRBV5-8
CDR3 protein: CATGGPSLNTEAFF

clone size: few
V gene: TRBV30
CDR3 protein: CAWSGQGANNQPQHF

clone size: few
V gene: TRBV15
CDR3 protein: CATSSEVSAPLHF

clone size: -
V gene: TRBV6-1
CDR3 protein: CASSEDLAAYNEQFF

clone size: -
V gene: TRBV11-1
CDR3 protein: CASSLAGTTRDTEAFF

clone size: -
V gene: TRBV2
CDR3 protein: CASTSGGLGEKLFF

clone size: -
V gene: TRBV5-6
CDR3 protein: CASSLASSSYNEQFF

clone size: -
V gene: TRBV30
CDR3 protein: CAWVLRDTQYF

clone size: -
V gene: TRBV18
CDR3 protein: CASSPKTSAFQETQYF

clone size: -
V gene: TRBV11-3
CDR3 protein: CASSLTTGEKLFF

clone size: -
V gene: TRBV7-9
CDR3 protein: CASSYSLRAGTDTQYF

clone size: -
V gene: TRBV7-9
CDR3 protein: CASRYPEGPLGLYGYTF

clone size: -
V gene: TRBV12-3/TRBV12-4
CDR3 protein: CASSLSRVTEAFF

clone size: -
V gene: TRBV7-9
CDR3 protein: CASSSSGPEGETQYF

clone size: -
V gene: TRBV6-1
CDR3 protein: CASSELRGRGSTEAFF

clone size: -
V gene: TRBV6-5
CDR3 protein: CASTIGQGGYGYTF

clone size: -
V gene: TRBV7-2
CDR3 protein: CASSLVLLALYNEQFF

clone size: -
V gene: TRBV5-1
CDR3 protein: CASSLTTGGRTGELFF

clone size: once
V gene: TRBV20-1
CDR3 protein: CSASPPRTGLTNEKLFF

clone size: -
V gene: TRBV11-2
CDR3 protein: CASSVGQGAYEQYF

clone size: -
V gene: TRBV14
CDR3 protein: CASSQDGTSFFTDTQYF

clone size: -
V gene: TRBV7-9
CDR3 protein: CASSPRGSNYGYTF

clone size: -
V gene: TRBV4-2
CDR3 protein: CASSQEITKGTTQYF

clone size: -
V gene: TRBV13
CDR3 protein: CASSLRARNTIYF

clone size: -
V gene: TRBV11-3
CDR3 protein: CASSPPGSSSYNEQFF

clone size: -
V gene: TRBV5-1
CDR3 protein: CASSLLTGGGQETQYF

clone size: -
V gene: TRBV7-8
CDR3 protein: CASSYYSYEQYF

clone size: -
V gene: TRBV7-6
CDR3 protein: CASSLIAGTTDTQYF